The 28 T cell receptor beta chains below come from one sample, sequenced in a study of T cell responses to AZD1222 COVID-19 vaccine. Profiled with immunoSEQ multiplex PCR; TCRdb holds only in-frame clones, not every one. The sample holds around 170,000 clones, less than 95% seen once. The specimen was peripheral blood, collected on day 0 of AZD1222 vaccination. These receptors all stem from an adult in good health.

The chain employs TRBV12-3 or TRBV12-4 and TRBJ1-2; no reliable D call. The CDR3 totals 13 residues. The germline V and J ends were trimmed by 3 bases and 2 bases, with 7 bases remaining between them. DNA of the CDR3: TGTGCCAGCAGTTTTCAACCCAACTATGGCTACACCTTC. It encodes CASSFQPNYGYTF.

This chain links TRBV4-1 with TRBJ1-2; 7 bases agree with TRBD1. Per the germline V gene, CDR1 is MGHRA and CDR2 is YSYEKL. The CDR3 spans 14 residues. V shed 0 bases and J 4 bases; nucleotides not matched to a gene: 2. The CDR3 sequence is CASSQEGTVYGYTF. In nucleotides, the CDR3 is TGCGCCAGCAGCCAAGAGGGGACAGTCTATGGCTACACCTTC.

The chain is built from TRBV4-1 and TRBJ1-1; no definite D call. The V end was cut by 4 bases, the J end by 2 bases, with 11 bases between. Germline CDR1 is MGHRA and CDR2 is YSYEKL. The CDR3 sequence is 14 residues long. CDR3 sequence (DNA): TGCGCCAGCAGCCGGAGAGATCTAAACACTGAAGCTTTCTTT. Amino acids: CASSRRDLNTEAFF.

The chain combines TRBV3-1 (or the pseudogene TRBV3-2) with TRBJ1-4, with a possible D match to TRBD1 (6 bases). Germline V CDR1 and CDR2: LGHDT, YNNKEL (reference sequence). This CDR3 is built from 15 residues. V dropped 1 base and J dropped 7 bases, with 13 bases sitting between them. The CDR3 coding sequence is TGTGCCAGCAGCCAAGGGGGGGCAGGTGCTGAAAAACTGTTTTTT. The encoded protein is CASSQGGAGAEKLFF.

The gene calls are TRBV27 and TRBJ1-1; 9 positions agree with TRBD1. V lost 5 bases, J lost 0 bases, and 10 bases stayed unmatched. Looked up from germline, CDR1 is MNHEY and CDR2 is SMNVEV (reference sequence). This CDR3 spans 17 amino acids. The CDR3 nucleotides are TGTGCCAGCAGTATAGCGACAGGGGGTGGGATGAACACTGAAGCTTTCTTT. Its translation is CASSIATGGGMNTEAFF.

The chain has TRBV20-1 and TRBJ1-2; D perhaps matches TRBD1 (5 bases). V lost 6 bases, J lost 7 bases, and 12 bases lay in between. Germline V gene sequence: CDR1 DFQATT, CDR2 SNEGSKA (reference sequence). There are 11 residues in the CDR3. The DNA for the CDR3 is TGCAGTGCGCAGGGTCCCCTTGGCTACACCTTC. Amino acid sequence: CSAQGPLGYTF.

The genes are TRBV6-1 and TRBJ1-5; D remains ambiguous. Trimming stripped 3 bases from V and 5 bases from J, with 5 bases between. Germline CDR1 MNHNS, CDR2 SASEGT. CDR3 size: 12 residues. The CDR3 DNA reads as TGTGCCAGCAGTGAGATGGATCAGCCCCAGCATTTT. It translates to CASSEMDQPQHF.

The genes are TRBV7-2 and TRBJ1-2; TRBD1 might be the D (5 bases). Germline CDR1 SGHTA, CDR2 FQGNSA. This CDR3 region has 13 residues. The V end was cut by 5 bases, the J end by 2 bases, with 9 bases between. CDR3 coding DNA: TGTGCCAGCAGCAAACAGGTCAACTATGGCTACACCTTC. Protein: CASSKQVNYGYTF.

This clone showed up just a few times. This chain links TRBV7-9 with TRBJ2-1; 12 bases fit TRBD1. V shed 5 bases, J shed 7 bases, and the junction held 15 bases outside the gene matches. CDR3 length: 18 residues. The germline V gene encodes CDR1 SEHNR and CDR2 FQNEAQ (reference sequence). CDR3 sequence: CASSLYTGTGGAANEQFF. The CDR3 DNA follows: TGTGCCAGCAGCCTATACACCGGGACAGGGGGCGCAGCGAATGAGCAGTTCTTC.

The rearrangement joins TRBV5-5 to TRBJ2-1, with 10 positions matching TRBD2. Per the germline V gene, CDR1 is SGHKS and CDR2 is YYEKEE (reference sequence). The CDR3 is 14 residues long. The trim removed 5 bases at V and 9 bases at J, leaving 8 bases unmatched. This CDR3 is CASRLTSGSIEQFF. In DNA form, the CDR3 reads TGTGCCAGCAGACTGACTAGCGGGTCGATTGAGCAGTTCTTC.

V and J are TRBV14 and TRBJ2-4; D unresolved. CDR1 SGHDN and CDR2 FVKESK come from the germline V gene. V lost 0 bases and J lost 5, with 2 bases in between. This CDR3 comprises 12 residues. For the CDR3, the DNA is TGTGCCAGCAGCCAAGAACAAAACATTCAGTACTTC. Translating it yields CASSQEQNIQYF.

The V and J genes are TRBV2 and TRBJ1-2; no definite D call. The V gene's germline CDR1 is SNHLY and CDR2 FYNNEI. The CDR3 extends over 14 amino acids. V lost 6 bases and J lost 4, with 15 bases in between. The CDR3 region has the DNA TGTGCCAGCAGACCCGAGGAGGGTCCCTATGGCTACACCTTC. This gives the protein CASRPEEGPYGYTF.

V is TRBV6-4 and J is TRBJ1-2; a weak D match, TRBD1 (6 bases). CDR1 is MRHNA, CDR2 SNTAGT, per germline. The V gene lost 3 bases and the J gene lost 6 bases, with 14 bases spanning the gap. The CDR3 is 14 amino acids. The CDR3 bases are TGTGCCAGCAGTGATACAGGGAGTATTAATGGCTACACCTTC. It specifies CASSDTGSINGYTF.

The rearrangement joins TRBV6-6 to TRBJ1-1, with D uncertain. CDR3 length: 13 residues. Germline V CDR1 and CDR2: MNHNY, SVGAGI (reference sequence). V was shortened by 6 bases and J by 6 bases, with 14 bases between the two germline ends. For the CDR3, the DNA is TGTGCCAGCAGCAACACCTTCGACGCTGAAGCTTTCTTT. Translating gives CASSNTFDAEAFF.

CDR3 sequence reads: CASSLVGPGPGNTIYF. CDR3 in DNA: TGTGCCAGCAGCTTAGTGGGCCCGGGGCCTGGAAACACCATATATTTT. The chain is built from TRBV11-2 and TRBJ1-3; a weak D match, TRBD1 (5 bases). This CDR3 contains 16 residues. V was trimmed by 1 base and J by 2 bases, leaving 12 bases between them. The V gene's germline CDR1 is SGHAT and CDR2 FQNNGV.

This clone was counted once. The chain carries TRBV18 and TRBJ1-5; the D gene is possibly TRBD1 (5 bases). V lost 2 bases and J lost 7, with 9 bases in between. Germline V gene data show CDR1 as KGHSH and CDR2 as LQKENI. The CDR3 is 13 amino acids. As DNA, the CDR3 is TGTGCCAGCTCACCAGGGGGATACCAGCCCCAGCATTTT. Residues: CASSPGGYQPQHF.

In regard to this clone: The junction departs from germline at one end; a sequencing error may be responsible. The chain uses TRBV9 and TRBJ1-2, with D tentatively TRBD1 (5 bases). CDR1 is SGDLS, CDR2 YYNGEE, per germline. CDR3 length equals 12 residues. The CDR3 sequence: CASSLGDYGYTF. Here the CDR3 DNA reads TGTGCCAGCAGCTTAGGGGACTACGGCTACACCTTC.

This clone occurred a few times. The gene calls are TRBV10-2 and TRBJ2-7, with D possibly being TRBD2 (6 bases). Trimming pared 7 bases from V and 5 bases from J, leaving 18 bases between. In germline, CDR1 is WSHSY, CDR2 SAAADI. CDR3 length equals 14 residues. CDR3 nucleotide sequence: TGCGCCAGCACCACCACGGTAGGAGGGGACGAGCAGTACTTC. This gives the protein CASTTTVGGDEQYF.

This chain links TRBV10-3 with TRBJ1-5; 10 nucleotides match TRBD1. The length of the CDR3 is 14 residues. From germline, CDR1 is ENHRY and CDR2 SYGVKD. With V trimmed by 4 bases and J by 5 bases, 2 bases remained unmatched. The CDR3 sequence is CAISGQGADQPQHF. The CDR3 DNA reads TGTGCCATCAGTGGACAGGGGGCAGATCAGCCCCAGCATTTT.

The rearrangement uses TRBV7-9 and TRBJ2-1; D is perhaps TRBD1 (5 bases). With 3 bases removed from V and 3 bases from J, the gap between germline ends came to 12 bases. The germline CDR1 and CDR2 sequences are SEHNR and FQNEAQ (reference sequence). The CDR3 runs 15 residues. CDR3 sequence reads: CASSLLRGGYNEQFF. The CDR3 DNA is TGTGCCAGCAGCTTGTTAAGGGGTGGCTACAATGAGCAGTTCTTC.

J is TRBJ1-3 and V is TRBV28, with D hard to call. The CDR3 contains 14 residues. Germline V gives CDR1 MDHEN, CDR2 SYDVKM. Deletions cut 3 bases from V and 3 bases from J, with 9 bases between. The CDR3 spells CASSFPDFGNTIYF. In DNA form, the CDR3 reads TGTGCCAGCAGTTTTCCGGATTTTGGAAACACCATATATTTT.

The chain joins TRBV6-1 to TRBJ2-7; D ambiguous. CDR3 size: 13 residues. The germline V and J ends were trimmed by 2 bases and 2 bases, with 7 bases remaining between them. The germline V gene encodes CDR1 MNHNS and CDR2 SASEGT. This CDR3 is CASSESETYEQYF. In DNA form, the CDR3 reads TGTGCCAGCAGTGAATCGGAAACCTACGAGCAGTACTTC.

The chain carries TRBV4-2 and TRBJ1-5; a possible D gene is TRBD1 (5 bases). The germline V and J ends were trimmed by 1 base and 0 bases, with 10 bases remaining between them. Germline values: CDR1 LGHNA, CDR2 YNFKEQ. The CDR3 loop spans 16 amino acids. CDR3 DNA: TGTGCCAGCAGCCAAGGACAGAGATATAGCAATCAGCCCCAGCATTTT. Amino acids: CASSQGQRYSNQPQHF.

This rearrangement joins TRBV19 to TRBJ2-2, with D possibly matching TRBD1 (6 bases). Germline CDR1 and CDR2: LNHDA and SQIVND (reference sequence). With 4 bases removed from V and 5 bases from J, the gap between germline ends came to 11 bases. The CDR3 extends over 14 amino acids. The CDR3 bases are TGTGCCAGTAGTAAAGGGGGTGGAACCGGGGAGCTGTTTTTT. Translating it yields CASSKGGGTGELFF.

This chain uses TRBV13 with TRBJ1-1, with 9 bases fitting TRBD1. CDR3 length: 16 residues. Germline V gene data show CDR1 as PRHDT and CDR2 as FYEKMQ (reference sequence). V dropped 5 bases and J dropped 0; count of bases not matched to a gene: 7. The CDR3 spells CASSAGQGKMNTEAFF. Here the CDR3 DNA reads TGTGCCAGCAGCGCGGGACAGGGTAAAATGAACACTGAAGCTTTCTTT.

This clone was counted at least ten times. This sequence joins TRBV27 and TRBJ1-6, with a tentative D call TRBD1 (5 bases). The germline V gene has CDR1 MNHEY and CDR2 SMNVEV (reference sequence). V lost 3 bases to trimming and J lost 9 bases, with 15 bases between them. This CDR3 region has 15 residues. The chain's CDR3 is CASSLGVERGSPLHF. The CDR3 nucleotides are TGTGCCAGCAGTTTGGGGGTCGAACGCGGTTCACCCCTCCACTTT.

The chain uses TRBV2 and TRBJ2-7; the D is unclear. Trimming took 4 bases from V and 5 from J, leaving 9 bases between them. The CDR3 sequence is 12 residues long. Germline-derived CDR1 and CDR2 are SNHLY and FYNNEI. CDR3 sequence (DNA): TGTGCCAGCAGTGTCCTGGGCCACGAGCAGTACTTC. This sequence encodes CASSVLGHEQYF.

This sequence joins TRBV6-1 and TRBJ1-6; D gene unclear. Germline loops: CDR1 MNHNS, CDR2 SASEGT. The V and J ends lost 1 base and 0 bases respectively, with 4 bases between them. The CDR3 consists of 15 residues. This CDR3 reads CASSEGPSYNSPLHF. The CDR3, as DNA: TGTGCCAGCAGTGAAGGGCCCTCCTATAATTCACCCCTCCACTTT.